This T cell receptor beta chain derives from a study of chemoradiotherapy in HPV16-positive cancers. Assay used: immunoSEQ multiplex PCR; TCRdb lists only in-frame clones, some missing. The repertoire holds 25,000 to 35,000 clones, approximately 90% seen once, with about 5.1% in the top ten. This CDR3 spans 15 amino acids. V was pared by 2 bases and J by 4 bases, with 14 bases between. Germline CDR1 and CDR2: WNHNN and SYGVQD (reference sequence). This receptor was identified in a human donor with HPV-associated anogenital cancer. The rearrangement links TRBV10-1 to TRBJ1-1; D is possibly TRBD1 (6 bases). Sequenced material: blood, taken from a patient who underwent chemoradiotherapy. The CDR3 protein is CASSERGGGGTEAFF. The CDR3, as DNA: TGCGCCAGCAGTGAGAGGGGGGGCGGAGGCACTGAAGCTTTCTTT.